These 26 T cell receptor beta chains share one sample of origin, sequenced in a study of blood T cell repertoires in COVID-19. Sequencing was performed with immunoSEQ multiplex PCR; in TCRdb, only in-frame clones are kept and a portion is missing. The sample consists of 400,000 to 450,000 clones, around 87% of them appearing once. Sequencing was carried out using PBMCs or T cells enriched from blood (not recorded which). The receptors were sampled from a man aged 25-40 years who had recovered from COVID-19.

This chain's CDR3 is CASSHRQGGGELFF. The CDR3, as DNA: TGTGCCAGCAGCCATAGACAGGGGGGCGGGGAGCTGTTTTTT. V usage is TRBV6-5 and J usage is TRBJ2-2; 9 nucleotides match TRBD1. V shed 6 bases, J shed 7 bases, and the junction held 6 bases outside the gene matches. In germline, CDR1 is MNHEY, CDR2 SVGAGI. The CDR3 is 14 residues long.

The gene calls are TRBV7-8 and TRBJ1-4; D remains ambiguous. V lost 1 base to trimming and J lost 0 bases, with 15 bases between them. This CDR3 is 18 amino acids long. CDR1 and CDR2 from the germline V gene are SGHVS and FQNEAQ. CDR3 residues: CASSLEFLHSATNEKLFF. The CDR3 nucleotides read TGTGCCAGCAGCTTAGAGTTTTTACATTCCGCAACTAATGAAAAACTGTTTTTT.

This CDR3 is CAWSIGTGNNSPLHF. In DNA form, the CDR3 reads TGTGCCTGGAGTATCGGGACAGGAAATAATTCACCCCTCCACTTT. The chain combines TRBV30 with TRBJ1-6, with 8 bases lining up with TRBD1. CDR1 and CDR2 (germline): GTSNPN, SVGIG (reference sequence). J gave up 5 bases and V 2 bases, and 5 bases lay outside the gene matches. The length of the CDR3 is 15 residues.

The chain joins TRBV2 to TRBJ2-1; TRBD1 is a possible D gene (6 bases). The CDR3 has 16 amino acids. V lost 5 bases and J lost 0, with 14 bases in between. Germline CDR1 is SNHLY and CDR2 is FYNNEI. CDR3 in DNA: TGTGCCAGCAGTAGAACCAGGGGAAGCTCCTACAATGAGCAGTTCTTC. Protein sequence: CASSRTRGSSYNEQFF.

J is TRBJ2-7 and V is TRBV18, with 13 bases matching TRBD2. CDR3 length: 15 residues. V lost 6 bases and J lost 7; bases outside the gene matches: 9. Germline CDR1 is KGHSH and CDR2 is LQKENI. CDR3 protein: CASSPGTSGMGEQYF. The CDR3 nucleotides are TGTGCCAGCTCCCCCGGGACTAGCGGGATGGGGGAGCAGTACTTC.

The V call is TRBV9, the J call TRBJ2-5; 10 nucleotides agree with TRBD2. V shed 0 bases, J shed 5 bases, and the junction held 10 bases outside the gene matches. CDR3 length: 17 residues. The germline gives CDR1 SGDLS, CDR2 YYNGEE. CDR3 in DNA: TGTGCCAGCAGCGTAGCGCCTAGCGGGAGTTTGAGGGAGACCCAGTACTTC. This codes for CASSVAPSGSLRETQYF.

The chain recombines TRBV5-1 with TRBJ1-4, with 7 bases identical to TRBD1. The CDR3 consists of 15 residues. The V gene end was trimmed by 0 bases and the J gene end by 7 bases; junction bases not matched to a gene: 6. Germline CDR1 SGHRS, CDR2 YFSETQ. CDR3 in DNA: TGCGCCAGCAGCTTGGGAGGGGGCGGAGGTGAAAAACTGTTTTTT. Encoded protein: CASSLGGGGGEKLFF.

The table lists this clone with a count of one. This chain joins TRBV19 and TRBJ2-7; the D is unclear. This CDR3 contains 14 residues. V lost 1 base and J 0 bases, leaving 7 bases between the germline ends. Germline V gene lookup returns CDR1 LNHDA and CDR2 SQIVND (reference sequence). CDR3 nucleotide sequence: TGTGCCAGTAGTATAGCTAGGAGCTCCTACGAGCAGTACTTC. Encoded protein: CASSIARSSYEQYF.

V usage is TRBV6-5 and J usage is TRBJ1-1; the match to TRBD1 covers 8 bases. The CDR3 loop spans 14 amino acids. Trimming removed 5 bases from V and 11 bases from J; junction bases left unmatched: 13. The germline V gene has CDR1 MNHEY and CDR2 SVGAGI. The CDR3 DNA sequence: TGTGCCAGCAGTCCATGGGGACAGGATGCGCGGGCTTTCTTT. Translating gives CASSPWGQDARAFF.

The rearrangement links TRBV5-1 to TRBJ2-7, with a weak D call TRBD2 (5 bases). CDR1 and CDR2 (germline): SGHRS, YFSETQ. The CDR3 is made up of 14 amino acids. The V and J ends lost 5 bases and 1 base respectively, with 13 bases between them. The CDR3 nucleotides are TGCGCCAGCAGTTTCACACTAGAATCCTACGAGCAGTACTTC. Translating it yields CASSFTLESYEQYF.

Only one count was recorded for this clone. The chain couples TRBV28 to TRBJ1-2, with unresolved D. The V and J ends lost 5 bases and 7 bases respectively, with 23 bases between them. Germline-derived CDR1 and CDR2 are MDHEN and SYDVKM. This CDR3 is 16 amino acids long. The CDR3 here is CASSLPTAGLGSGYTF. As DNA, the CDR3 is TGTGCCAGCAGTCTACCCACAGCGGGGTTAGGTTCTGGCTACACCTTC.

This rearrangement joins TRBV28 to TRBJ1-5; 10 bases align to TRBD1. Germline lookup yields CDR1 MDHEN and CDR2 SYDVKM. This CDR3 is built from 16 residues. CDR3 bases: TGTGCTGCTACCCCAGGGACAGGGGTCCTAAATCAGCCCCAGCATTTT. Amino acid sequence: CAATPGTGVLNQPQHF.

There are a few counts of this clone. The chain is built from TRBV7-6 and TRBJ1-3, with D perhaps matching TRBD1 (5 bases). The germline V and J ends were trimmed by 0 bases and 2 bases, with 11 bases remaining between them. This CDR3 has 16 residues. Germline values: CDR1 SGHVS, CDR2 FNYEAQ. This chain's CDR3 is CASSLAPPGTGNTIYF. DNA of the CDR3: TGTGCCAGCAGCTTAGCGCCCCCAGGGACTGGAAACACCATATATTTT.

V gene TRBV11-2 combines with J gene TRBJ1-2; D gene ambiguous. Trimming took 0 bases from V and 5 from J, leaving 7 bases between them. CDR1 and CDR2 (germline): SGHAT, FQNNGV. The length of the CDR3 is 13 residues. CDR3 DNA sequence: TGTGCCAGCAGCTTAGATGCACAGTATGGCTACACCTTC. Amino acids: CASSLDAQYGYTF.

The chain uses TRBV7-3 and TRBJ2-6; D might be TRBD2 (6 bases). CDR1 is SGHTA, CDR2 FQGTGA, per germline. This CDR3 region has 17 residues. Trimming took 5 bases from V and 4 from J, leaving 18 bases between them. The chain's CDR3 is CASSIGTSALGANVLTF. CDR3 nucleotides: TGTGCCAGCAGCATCGGGACTTCCGCTCTGGGGGCCAACGTCCTGACTTTC.

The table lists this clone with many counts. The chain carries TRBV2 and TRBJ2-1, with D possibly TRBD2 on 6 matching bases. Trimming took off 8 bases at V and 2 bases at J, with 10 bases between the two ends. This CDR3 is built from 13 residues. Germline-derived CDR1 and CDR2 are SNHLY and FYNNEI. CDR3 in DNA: TGTGCCAGCTTTAGCGGTCCCTACAATGAGCAGTTCTTC. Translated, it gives CASFSGPYNEQFF.

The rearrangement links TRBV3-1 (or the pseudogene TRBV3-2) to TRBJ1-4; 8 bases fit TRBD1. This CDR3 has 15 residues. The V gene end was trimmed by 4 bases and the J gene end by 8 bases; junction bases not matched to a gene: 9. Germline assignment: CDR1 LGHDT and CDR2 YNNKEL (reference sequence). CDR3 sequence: CASSPGQGAWEKLFF. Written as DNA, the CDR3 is TGTGCCAGCAGCCCCGGGCAGGGGGCCTGGGAAAAACTGTTTTTT.

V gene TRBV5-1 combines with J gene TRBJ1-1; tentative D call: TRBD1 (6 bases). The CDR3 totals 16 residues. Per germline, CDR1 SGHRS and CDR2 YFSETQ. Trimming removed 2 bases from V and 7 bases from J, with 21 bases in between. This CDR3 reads CASSFRDRNPGGEAFF. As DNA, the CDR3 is TGCGCCAGCAGCTTCAGAGACAGGAACCCGGGGGGTGAAGCTTTCTTT.

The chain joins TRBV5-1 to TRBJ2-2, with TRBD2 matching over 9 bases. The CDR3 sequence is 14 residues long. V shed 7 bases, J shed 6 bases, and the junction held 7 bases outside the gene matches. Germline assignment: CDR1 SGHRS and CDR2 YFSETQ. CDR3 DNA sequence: TGCGCCAGCGGCGGGACTAGCTTTGCCGGGGAGCTGTTTTTT. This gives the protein CASGGTSFAGELFF.

CDR3 coding DNA: TGTGCCAGCAGCTTGAGGACAGCGAACACCGGGGAGCTGTTTTTT. Protein product: CASSLRTANTGELFF. The chain combines TRBV7-2 with TRBJ2-2; TRBD1 is a possible D gene (6 bases). CDR1 is SGHTA and CDR2 is FQGNSA in the germline V gene. Trimming took off 3 bases at V and 0 bases at J, with 8 bases between the two ends. The CDR3 has 15 amino acids. Using reference TRBV7-2 and TRBJ2-2 for the parts outside the CDR3, the full variable domain is GAGVSQSPSNKVTEKGKDVELRCDPISGHTALYWYRQSLGQGLEFLIYFQGNSAPDKSGLPSDRFSAERTGGSVSTLTIQRTQQEDSAVYLCASSLRTANTGELFFGEGSRLTVL.

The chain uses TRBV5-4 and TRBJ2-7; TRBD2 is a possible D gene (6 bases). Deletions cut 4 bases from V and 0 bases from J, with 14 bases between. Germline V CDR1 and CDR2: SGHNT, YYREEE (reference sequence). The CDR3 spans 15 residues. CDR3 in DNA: TGTGCCAGCAGCCCCGATGGCGGGGCCTCCTACGAGCAGTACTTC. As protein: CASSPDGGASYEQYF.

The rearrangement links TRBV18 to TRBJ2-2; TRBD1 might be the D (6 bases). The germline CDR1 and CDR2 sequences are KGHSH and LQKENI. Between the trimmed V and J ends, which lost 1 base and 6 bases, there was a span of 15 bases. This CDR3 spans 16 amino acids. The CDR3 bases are TGTGCCAGCTCACCACGGTTCACTCACAGGGCCGGGGAGCTGTTTTTT. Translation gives CASSPRFTHRAGELFF.

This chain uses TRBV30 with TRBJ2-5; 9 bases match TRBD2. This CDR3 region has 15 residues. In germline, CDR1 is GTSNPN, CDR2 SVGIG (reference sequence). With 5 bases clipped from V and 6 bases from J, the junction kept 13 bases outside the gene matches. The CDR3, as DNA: TGTGCCTGGGGGGGGGCTAGCGGGAAATGGAAGACCCAGTACTTC. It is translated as CAWGGASGKWKTQYF.

In DNA form, the CDR3 reads TGTGCCAGCAGTGACGGGGTGGGTGGGGCCAACGTCCTGACTTTC. It specifies CASSDGVGGANVLTF. The chain combines TRBV2 with TRBJ2-6, with D possibly TRBD2 on 5 matching bases. CDR3 size: 15 residues. In germline, CDR1 is SNHLY, CDR2 FYNNEI. The germline V and J ends were trimmed by 3 bases and 3 bases, with 9 bases remaining between them. Variable domain in full (rest from reference TRBV2 and TRBJ2-6): EPEVTQTPSHQVTQMGQEVILRCVPISNHLYFYWYRQILGQKVEFLVSFYNNEISEKSEIFDDQFSVERPDGSNFTLKIRSTKLEDSAMYFCASSDGVGGANVLTFGAGSRLTVL.

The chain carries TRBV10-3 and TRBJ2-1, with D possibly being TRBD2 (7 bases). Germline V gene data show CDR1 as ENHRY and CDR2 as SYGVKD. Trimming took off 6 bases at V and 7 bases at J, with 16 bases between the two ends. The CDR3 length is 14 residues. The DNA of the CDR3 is TGTGCCATCAGCAGCGGGACAACAGTGAATGAGCAGTTCTTC. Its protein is CAISSGTTVNEQFF.

CDR3 loop: CASSSQAGDGEQYF. The CDR3 coding sequence is TGTGCCAGCAGCTCCCAAGCGGGAGATGGCGAGCAGTACTTC. This chain links TRBV7-6 with TRBJ2-7; 8 bases align to TRBD2. Germline assignment: CDR1 SGHVS and CDR2 FNYEAQ. V lost 4 bases and J lost 6; bases outside the gene matches: 8. The CDR3 consists of 14 residues.